Given below is one TCR beta chain in context. Its antigen remains unidentified. No base-level quality is on record; no much larger clone is a single base apart. All donors were healthy Caucasians. Three pairs of female monozygotic twins, all aged about 18 to 30 years, were included in the twin cohort. Peripheral blood mononuclear cells were used as the source from which RNA for TCR libraries was isolated. The sample is drawn from a study of identical twins (dated by TCRdb to 2015 to 2016). Describing the broader study: To test whether fetal clonotypes persist, the study used deep sequencing on TCR alpha and beta repertoires from monozygotic twins, unrelated adults of various ages, and cord blood. Replicate twin experiments were performed at different times using different library preparation protocols to rule out contamination. Broader findings and caveats from the paper: Abundant cord blood beta clonotypes had fewer insertions, young adult naive repertoires showed a similar but weaker trend, and memory repertoires showed no such trend. A weaker excess of twin sharing was found in beta out-of-frame sequences because the signal-to-noise ratio was lowered by fewer shared sequences. Compared with coincidental sharing between unrelated individuals, an excess of low generation-probability sequences was observed among out-of-frame TCR alpha sequences shared between twins. Out-of-frame TCR alpha sharing in monozygotic twins was systematically underestimated by recombination models, whereas sharing between unrelated individuals was in agreement with the recombination models. Conclusions relied on cross-sectional statistical analysis, since the same donors could not be followed over many years. Zero-insertion analyses could be partly confounded by invariant T cells such as MAIT and iNKT, although diverse VJ usage argued against such confounding for most clonotypes.

CDR1 and CDR2 were assigned from the germline V gene as SQVTM and ANQGSEA. Reading from cysteine to phenylalanine, the CDR3 counts 14 amino acids. Only CDR3 DNA remains: 42 bases, in frame from the first base. At the junction V is shortened by 8 bases and J by 0 bases, with 14 bases in between. Library preparation used 5' RACE. The listed sequencing device is Illumina HiSeq 2000. A universal primer binding site was added through template switching, and the final cDNA carried a unique molecular identifier so that TCR cDNA molecules could be counted accurately. First-strand cDNA for TCR alpha and beta chains was synthesized from specific primers in the conserved constant-segment region. To control for contamination, each cDNA library was double barcoded with a SMART-Mk sample barcode plus Illumina barcodes. TruSeq adapter sequences along with Illumina sample barcodes were introduced in two successive PCR steps. The TCR alpha and beta cDNA libraries were sequenced on the Illumina HiSeq platform using custom primers. In the authors' own workflow: Unique molecular identifiers were extracted from raw reads with MiGEC, and CDR3 positions were determined with MiXCR. For each individual, recombination models were inferred using an EM algorithm with the repgenHMM and IGoR tools. The analysis of shared clonotypes was done with the tcR package in R, with sharing normalized by the product of cloneset sizes. To study raw recombination free of thymic and clonal selection effects, out-of-frame nonproductive sequences were analyzed. TCRdb reworked the public reads: Q25 trimming with fastp, MiXCR clone assembly, productive beta chains retained. Identical CDR3 proteins give one entry, which carries the most common genes and DNA. The V and J calls reflect TCRdb's pipeline rather than the authors' work. This sample is represented by some 760,000 distinct CDR3 sequences; about 20% of them were singletons. The ten largest clones capture less than 15% of the sample.

The same sample was also studied in work on T cells expressing NK-cell markers. The second study also describes: Seven to nine donors provided sorted CD3+CD56+NKG2C+, CD3+CD56+NKG2C- and CD3+CD56-NKG2C+ T-cell subsets, whose TCR beta-chain repertoires were profiled. Among the eight sequenced donors, seven were HCMV-seropositive and one was HCMV-seronegative. In several experiments an anti-gammadeltaTCR antibody was added to restrict sorting to alphabetaTCR-expressing T cells. In several donors, the dominant CD3+CD56+NKG2C+ clonotypes were among the top 10 CD8+ clonotypes and accounted for roughly 1.0-8% of CD8+ T cells. Those dominant clonotypes were again the most abundant among CD3+CD56-NKG2C+ cells in a handful of donors, at about 28.3-60.1%. Whether the expanded NKG2C-expressing T cell clones were specific for HCMV antigens was left unclear. The eight sequenced donors were randomly selected healthy volunteers, three men and five women. To determine HCMV serostatus, a commercial ELISA kit was used to detect HCMV-specific IgG in serum. For about 6 donors, bulk peripheral blood T-cell repertoires were additionally sequenced from unsorted PBMC. MIGEC was used to demultiplex reads and group reads by UMI, and MiTCR was used to assemble and quantify clonotypes. To exclude erroneous sequences, only TCR cDNA sequences supported by at least two reads were retained. Downstream repertoire analysis used the tcR package, and clonotypes were matched across fractions by CDR3 nucleotide sequence plus V segment. VDJmatch was used to annotate antigen specificity against VDJdb, with one amino acid substitution in CDR3 allowed.

The receptor chain draws on TRBV29-1 and TRBJ2-1; a confident D gene designation cannot be given. Sequencing used PBMCs. This clonotype was sampled from a woman under 30 in good health. The CDR3 region reads CSLQRPSSYNEQFF. The nucleotide sequence is given as TGCAGCCTCCAGCGTCCCAGCTCCTACAATGAGCAGTTCTTC.